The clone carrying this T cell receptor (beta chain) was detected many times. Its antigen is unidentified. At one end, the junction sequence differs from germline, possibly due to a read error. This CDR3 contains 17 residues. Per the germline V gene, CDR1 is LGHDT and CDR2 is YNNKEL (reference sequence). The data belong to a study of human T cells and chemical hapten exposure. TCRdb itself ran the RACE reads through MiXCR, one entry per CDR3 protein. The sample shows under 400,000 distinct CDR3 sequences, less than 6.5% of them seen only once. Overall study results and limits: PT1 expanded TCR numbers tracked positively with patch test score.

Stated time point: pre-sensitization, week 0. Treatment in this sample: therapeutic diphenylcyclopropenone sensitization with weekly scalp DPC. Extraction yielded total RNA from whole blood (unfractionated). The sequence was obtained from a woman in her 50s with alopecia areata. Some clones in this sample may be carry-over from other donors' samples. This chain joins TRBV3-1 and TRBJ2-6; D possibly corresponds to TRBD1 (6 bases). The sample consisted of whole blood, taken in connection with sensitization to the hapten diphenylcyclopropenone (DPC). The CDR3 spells CANSFRTATTGANVLTF. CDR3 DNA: TGTGCCAACAGCTTCCGGACAGCCACCACTGGGGCCAACGTCCTGACTTTC.